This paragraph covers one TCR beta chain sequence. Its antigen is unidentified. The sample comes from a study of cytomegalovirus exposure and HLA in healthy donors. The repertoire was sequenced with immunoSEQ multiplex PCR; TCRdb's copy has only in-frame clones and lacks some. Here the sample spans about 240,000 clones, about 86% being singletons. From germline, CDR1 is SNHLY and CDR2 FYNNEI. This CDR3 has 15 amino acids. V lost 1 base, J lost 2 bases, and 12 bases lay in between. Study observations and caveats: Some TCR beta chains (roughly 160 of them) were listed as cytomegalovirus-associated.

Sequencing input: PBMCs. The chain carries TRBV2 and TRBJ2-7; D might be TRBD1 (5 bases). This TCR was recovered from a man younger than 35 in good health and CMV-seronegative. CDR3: CASSEDQVTAYEQYF. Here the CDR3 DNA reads TGTGCCAGCAGTGAAGATCAGGTGACAGCCTACGAGCAGTACTTC.